A single sample gave rise to the 5 T cell receptor beta chains below, sequenced in a study of control samples from healthy donors and cancer patients. Sequencing was performed with immunoSEQ multiplex PCR; in TCRdb, only in-frame clones are kept and a portion is missing. The sample has 85,000 to 100,000 clones, 90% to 95% seen once. Sequencing was done on a sample of blood. These receptor sequences come from a man younger than 35 in good health.

The chain couples TRBV30 to TRBJ1-1; D remains unclear. The V gene's germline CDR1 is GTSNPN and CDR2 SVGIG (reference sequence). Trimming cost V 0 bases and J 1 base, with 6 bases left between them. This CDR3 is built from 13 residues. The DNA for the CDR3 is TGTGCCTGGAGTGTAGGGAGGAACACTGAAGCTTTCTTT. It yields the protein CAWSVGRNTEAFF.

This chain joins TRBV7-2 and TRBJ1-5; 7 bases map to TRBD1. CDR3 length: 15 amino acids. Germline V lookup: CDR1 SGHTA, CDR2 FQGNSA. The trim removed 4 bases at V and 2 bases at J, leaving 5 bases unmatched. The CDR3, as DNA: TGTGCCAGCAGCTCAGGGGGGCTGGGCAATCAGCCCCAGCATTTT. Protein product: CASSSGGLGNQPQHF.

V and J are TRBV27 and TRBJ1-1; D is undetermined. V lost 7 bases to trimming and J lost 0 bases, with 12 bases between them. This CDR3 is built from 14 residues. CDR1 and CDR2 from the germline V gene are MNHEY and SMNVEV (reference sequence). CDR3 in amino acids: CASTSGGMNTEAFF. CDR3 DNA: TGTGCCAGCACCTCGGGAGGGATGAACACTGAAGCTTTCTTT.

The genes are TRBV13 and TRBJ1-1, with 7 bases aligning to TRBD1. CDR1 and CDR2 (germline): PRHDT, FYEKMQ (reference sequence). V shed 6 bases, J shed 5 bases, and the junction held 9 bases outside the gene matches. This CDR3 is 14 amino acids long. In nucleotides, the CDR3 is TGTGCCAGCAGTTATACCGACAGGGAAACTGAAGCTTTCTTT. The encoded protein is CASSYTDRETEAFF.

This chain uses TRBV4-2 with TRBJ1-2, with no clear D. CDR3 length equals 14 residues. From germline, CDR1 is LGHNA and CDR2 YNFKEQ. V lost 1 base and J 8 bases, leaving 14 bases between the germline ends. The CDR3: CASSQVNSPPGYTF. As DNA, the CDR3 is TGTGCCAGCAGCCAAGTTAACAGCCCACCGGGCTACACCTTC.